Reported below is one T cell receptor (beta chain). Its antigen is unidentified. The data stem from a study of CD8 T cells in ankylosing spondylitis. As the method for making TCR beta libraries, quantitative 5'-RACE with molecular barcodes was used. TCRdb re-called the 5' RACE reads through MiXCR, storing one row per CDR3 protein. Counted here are 250,000 to 350,000 distinct CDR3 sequences, 20% occurring once; the ten biggest clones make up roughly 7.3%. Whole-study results and caveats: From matched ankylosing spondylitis synovial fluid, disease-linked clones were reportedly recovered at significantly enriched levels. Prior work had noted some motif variants in reactive arthritis blood and synovial fluid. Blood from ankylosing spondylitis patients appeared to carry a characteristic roughly 8-variant TCR beta motif.

V was cut by 6 bases and J by 2 bases, with 16 bases left in between. CDR3 length: 15 residues. The chain is built from TRBV12-3 or TRBV12-4 and TRBJ1-1; D perhaps matches TRBD1 (5 bases). This clonotype was sampled from a male donor with ankylosing spondylitis or in good health (not recorded which). The sequenced sample was blood, either unsorted or a sorted T cell fraction (not recorded which). CDR3 bases: TGTGCCAGCAGCGGAAAAGGGGCAACCAACACTGAAGCTTTCTTT. Amino acid sequence: CASSGKGATNTEAFF.